Presented here are 10 T cell receptor beta chains from one specimen sequenced in a study of T cell repertoires in cytomegalovirus infection. TCRdb itself ran the reads through MiXCR, one entry per CDR3 protein. This table has fewer than 650,000 distinct CDR3 sequences, 35% to 50% appearing once. Their antigens are not known. Source: cultured PBMCs, taken from culture after CMV antigen stimulation. These receptor sequences come from a human donor in good health (CMV status not recorded). Some clones in this sample may be carry-over from other donors' samples.

A few counts support this clonotype. V usage is TRBV7-2 and J usage is TRBJ1-4, with D hard to call. CDR3 size: 14 residues. CDR1 and CDR2 (germline): SGHTA, FQGNSA. The V end lost 5 bases, the J end lost 0 bases, and 7 bases lay between the germline ends. CDR3 sequence: CASSLYATNEKLFF. As DNA, the CDR3 is TGTGCCAGCAGCCTATATGCAACTAATGAAAAACTGTTTTTT.

V gene TRBV5-6 combines with J gene TRBJ2-3; tentative D call: TRBD1 (7 bases). The CDR3 has 15 amino acids. Germline values: CDR1 SGHDT, CDR2 YYEEEE. V was pared by 2 bases and J by 2 bases, with 12 bases between. CDR3 in DNA: TGTGCCAGCAGCTTCACAGGGGACTCCACAGATACGCAGTATTTT. Amino acids: CASSFTGDSTDTQYF.

This chain connects TRBV20-1 to TRBJ2-1, with 9 bases fitting TRBD2. Losses at the gene ends were 3 bases for V and 6 bases for J; bases not matched to a gene: 6. The CDR3 has 14 amino acids. Germline assignment: CDR1 DFQATT and CDR2 SNEGSKA (reference sequence). The CDR3 DNA is TGCAGTGCTAGGCGTAGCGGGAGCGGCAATGAGCAGTTCTTC. Protein: CSARRSGSGNEQFF.

Only a few counts were recorded for this clonotype. The rearrangement joins TRBV28 to TRBJ2-3, with a possible D match to TRBD1 (6 bases). This CDR3 region has 16 residues. Trimming cost V 5 bases and J 4 bases, with 19 bases left between them. Germline V lookup: CDR1 MDHEN, CDR2 SYDVKM. For the CDR3, the DNA is TGTGCCAGCAGTCCAAAACAGGGATTCTGGTCAGATACGCAGTATTTT. Translation: CASSPKQGFWSDTQYF.

This clonotype was seen a few times. V gene TRBV7-9 combines with J gene TRBJ1-1, with TRBD1 matching 9 bases. V was clipped by 8 bases and J by 8 bases; unmatched bases: 24. Germline CDR1 is SEHNR and CDR2 is FQNEAQ (reference sequence). CDR3 size: 18 residues. The CDR3 sequence: CASERWGQGVGNIGEAFF. CDR3 coding DNA: TGTGCCAGCGAGCGTTGGGGACAGGGAGTGGGAAATATCGGGGAAGCTTTCTTT.

Comments on this clonotype: The junction shows a germline mismatch at one end, possibly a read error. The genes are TRBV20-1 and TRBJ1-1, with no clear D. The CDR3 loop spans 11 amino acids. Germline CDR1 and CDR2: DFQATT and SNEGSKA (reference sequence). The CDR3 sequence: CSGFRNAEAFF. CDR3 nucleotides: TGCAGTGGGTTCAGGAACGCTGAAGCTTTCTTT.

This clonotype was recorded only once. The chain joins TRBV11-2 to TRBJ1-2; D uncertain. The CDR3 contains 13 residues. The germline CDR1 and CDR2 sequences are SGHAT and FQNNGV. Trimming removed 4 bases at V and 5 bases at J, with 11 bases between. The CDR3 bases are TGTGCCAGCAGCTCGACCGTGAAATATGGCTACACCTTC. It encodes CASSSTVKYGYTF.

J is TRBJ1-6 and V is TRBV7-2, with D maybe TRBD1 (5 bases). Trimming shortened V by 5 bases and J by 10 bases, and 18 bases separated the two germline ends. The length of the CDR3 is 15 residues. Germline CDR1 is SGHTA and CDR2 is FQGNSA. CDR3 loop: CASSRGPRRPSPLHF. The CDR3 nucleotides read TGTGCCAGCAGCAGGGGCCCCCGGCGGCCGTCACCCCTCCACTTT.

The V and J genes are TRBV4-3 and TRBJ1-1; D possibly corresponds to TRBD1 (6 bases). The germline CDR1 and CDR2 sequences are LGHNA and YSLEER. The CDR3 length is 15 residues. With 1 base removed from V and 4 bases from J, the gap between germline ends came to 13 bases. DNA for the CDR3: TGCGCCAGCAGCCAAGCTAGGGGAGGGGGCACTGAAGCTTTCTTT. Its translation: CASSQARGGGTEAFF.

This chain joins TRBV11-2 and TRBJ2-7; the D is unclear. Trimming left V 0 bases short and J 0 bases short, with 9 bases between. CDR3 length: 15 amino acids. Germline V gene data show CDR1 as SGHAT and CDR2 as FQNNGV. For the CDR3, the DNA is TGTGCCAGCAGCTTAGATGGGATTCCCTCCTACGAGCAGTACTTC. This gives the protein CASSLDGIPSYEQYF.